What follows are 9 T cell receptor beta chains derived from one specimen sequenced in a study of CD4+ T cells in melanoma. The repertoire was sequenced with immunoSEQ multiplex PCR; TCRdb's copy has only in-frame clones and lacks some. Here the sample spans 90,000 to 130,000 clones, approximately 92% being singletons. Input material: peripheral blood. All receptors come from a human donor with melanoma.

J is TRBJ2-3 and V is TRBV5-1; TRBD2 agrees at 9 bases. The ends lost 3 bases at V and 0 bases at J; junction bases unmatched: 5. The CDR3 loop spans 16 amino acids. Germline V lookup: CDR1 SGHRS, CDR2 YFSETQ. CDR3 residues: CASSSGLADSTDTQYF. CDR3 coding DNA: TGCGCCAGCAGCTCGGGACTAGCAGATAGCACAGATACGCAGTATTTT.

The rearrangement links TRBV6-5 to TRBJ2-7, with 8 bases that match TRBD1. The CDR3 has 14 residues. CDR1 and CDR2 (germline): MNHEY, SVGAGI. V lost 6 bases, J lost 3 bases, and 7 bases stayed unmatched. The chain's CDR3 is CASSWTGRDYEQYF. For the CDR3, the DNA is TGTGCCAGCAGCTGGACAGGGCGGGACTACGAGCAGTACTTC.

The CDR3 nucleotides are TGCGCCAGCAGCCAAGATCGGGGGCCAAATCAGCCCCAGCATTTT. Amino acid sequence: CASSQDRGPNQPQHF. V and J are TRBV4-3 and TRBJ1-5, with a weak D call TRBD1 (6 bases). CDR3 length: 15 residues. Germline V CDR1 and CDR2: LGHNA, YSLEER. V was pared by 0 bases and J by 4 bases, with 10 bases between.

The genes are TRBV19 and TRBJ2-1; D call uncertain. The CDR3 runs 15 residues. Germline CDR1 LNHDA, CDR2 SQIVND (reference sequence). The germline V and J ends were trimmed by 3 bases and 2 bases, with 11 bases remaining between them. For the CDR3, the DNA is TGTGCCAGTAGTATGCCGGGCTTTCCCTACAATGAGCAGTTCTTC. Translation gives CASSMPGFPYNEQFF. Filled out from reference TRBV19 and TRBJ2-1, the complete variable domain reads DGGITQSPKYLFRKEGQNVTLSCEQNLNHDAMYWYRQDPGQGLRLIYYSQIVNDFQKGDIAEGYSVSREKKESFPLTVTSAQKNPTAFYLCASSMPGFPYNEQFFGPGTRLTVL.

The chain carries TRBV11-3 and TRBJ2-3; TRBD1 aligns across 8 bases. The CDR3 sequence is 19 residues long. After removal of 2 bases from V and 1 base from J, the junction contained 14 bases not matched to a gene. CDR1 is SGHNT and CDR2 is YENEEA in the germline V gene. The CDR3 protein is CASSLYLGGSTGGTDTQYF. Written as DNA, the CDR3 is TGTGCCAGCAGCTTATATTTGGGTGGATCGACAGGGGGCACAGATACGCAGTATTTT.

The chain couples TRBV28 to TRBJ2-6; D assignment may be TRBD1 or TRBD2 (6 bases each). CDR1 and CDR2 from the germline V gene are MDHEN and SYDVKM. The V and J ends lost 0 bases and 2 bases respectively, with 8 bases between them. This CDR3 is 16 amino acids long. As DNA, the CDR3 is TGTGCCAGCAGTTTATGGGGGGGCGCTGGGGCCAACGTCCTGACTTTC. It yields the protein CASSLWGGAGANVLTF.

The rearrangement links TRBV7-7 to TRBJ2-2; 8 bases fit TRBD2. From germline, CDR1 is SSHAT and CDR2 FNYEAQ (reference sequence). V was pared by 4 bases and J by 4 bases, with 8 bases of the junction left unmatched. The CDR3 is made up of 16 amino acids. Here the CDR3 reads CASSSLAGGGTGELFF. CDR3 DNA: TGTGCCAGCAGCTCCCTGGCGGGAGGAGGCACCGGGGAGCTGTTTTTT.

The chain uses TRBV11-2 and TRBJ2-2; 14 bases line up with TRBD2. CDR1 and CDR2 from the germline V gene are SGHAT and FQNNGV. CDR3 length: 17 residues. V trimming: 1 base; J trimming: 8 bases; junction bases outside the gene matches: 6. The CDR3 sequence: CASSLAGTSGSSGELFF. CDR3 coding DNA: TGTGCCAGCAGCTTAGCCGGGACTAGCGGGAGCTCTGGGGAGCTGTTTTTT.

The CDR3 nucleotides read TGTGCCAGCAGCGCACCTCTAGCGACACAGGGTACCCAGTACTTC. Residues: CASSAPLATQGTQYF. V usage is TRBV11-3 and J usage is TRBJ2-5; the D gene could be TRBD1 or TRBD2 (6 bases each). The CDR3 runs to 15 residues. Germline CDR1 is SGHNT and CDR2 is YENEEA. Trimming shortened V by 5 bases and J by 8 bases, and 21 bases separated the two germline ends.